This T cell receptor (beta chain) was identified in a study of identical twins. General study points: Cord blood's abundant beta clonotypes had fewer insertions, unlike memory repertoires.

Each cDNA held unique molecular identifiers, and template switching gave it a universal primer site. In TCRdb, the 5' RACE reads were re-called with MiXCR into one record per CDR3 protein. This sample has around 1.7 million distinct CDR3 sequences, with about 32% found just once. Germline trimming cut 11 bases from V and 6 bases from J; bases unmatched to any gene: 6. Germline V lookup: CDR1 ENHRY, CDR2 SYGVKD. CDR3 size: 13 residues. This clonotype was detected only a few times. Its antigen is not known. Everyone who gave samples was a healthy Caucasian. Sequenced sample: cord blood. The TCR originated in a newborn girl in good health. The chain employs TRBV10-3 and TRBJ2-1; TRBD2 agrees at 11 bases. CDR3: CALSGGEPNEQFF. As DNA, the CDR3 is TGTGCCCTTAGCGGGGGGGAACCCAATGAGCAGTTCTTC.